The 30 T cell receptor beta chains listed next were all sequenced from one sample in a study of identical twins. TCRdb processed the 5' RACE reads anew with MiXCR; each CDR3 protein has one entry. The table includes approximately 700,000 distinct CDR3 sequences, over 5% detected once. Sequencing was performed on naive T cells sorted from blood. Receptors originate from a man younger than 30 in good health.

This clonotype has just a few counts. This rearrangement joins TRBV7-9 to TRBJ1-3; no clear D gene. V gave up 2 bases and J gave up 2 bases, with 4 bases separating them. Germline-derived CDR1 and CDR2 are SEHNR and FQNEAQ (reference sequence). CDR3 length: 13 amino acids. The CDR3 DNA follows: TGTGCCAGCAGCTTAATCGCTGGAAACACCATATATTTT. It codes for CASSLIAGNTIYF. The whole variable domain, remainder taken from reference TRBV7-9 and TRBJ1-3, is DTGVSQNPRHKITKRGQNVTFRCDPISEHNRLYWYRQTLGQGPEFLTYFQNEAQLEKSRLLSDRFSAERPKGSFSTLEIQRTEQGDSAMYLCASSLIAGNTIYFGEGSWLTVV.

This chain joins TRBV5-5 and TRBJ2-5, with TRBD1 matching over 9 bases. Germline assignment: CDR1 SGHKS and CDR2 YYEKEE (reference sequence). CDR3 length: 15 amino acids. V trimming: 2 bases; J trimming: 5 bases; junction bases outside the gene matches: 7. DNA for the CDR3: TGTGCCAGCAGCTTCCCGGGACAGGGAACGGAGACCCAGTACTTC. It is translated as CASSFPGQGTETQYF.

Details on this clonotype: With a much larger clone just one base away, this may be a read error. This chain joins TRBV7-2 and TRBJ1-1; D ambiguous. The germline V gene has CDR1 SGHTA and CDR2 FQGNSA. The CDR3 totals 10 residues. V was cut by 6 bases and J by 5 bases, with 4 bases left in between. This CDR3 reads CASRKTEAFF. CDR3 bases: TGTGCCAGCAGGAAAACTGAAGCTTTCTTT.

This clonotype was counted many times. This sequence joins TRBV6-2 or TRBV6-3 and TRBJ2-7; no reliable D call. The CDR3 spans 14 residues. Between the trimmed V and J ends, which lost 2 bases and 3 bases, there was a span of 11 bases. Germline V gives CDR1 MNHEY, CDR2 SVGEGT. This CDR3 reads CASSYGLALYEQYV. The CDR3 DNA reads TGTGCCAGCAGTTACGGGTTAGCCCTCTACGAGCAGTACGTC.

Only a few counts were recorded for this clonotype. V gene TRBV12-3 or TRBV12-4 combines with J gene TRBJ2-3; 8 bases line up with TRBD1. After removal of 6 bases from V and 10 bases from J, the junction contained 3 bases not matched to a gene. CDR3 length equals 11 residues. CDR3 DNA: TGTGCCAGCAGCCAGGGGGCGGCGCAGTATTTT. It specifies CASSQGAAQYF.

V gene TRBV12-3 or TRBV12-4 combines with J gene TRBJ1-3; D remains unclear. The CDR3 spans 15 residues. Deletions cut 4 bases from V and 0 bases from J, with 10 bases between. The CDR3 nucleotides read TGTGCCAGCAGTTCGTACAAGAGCTCTGGAAACACCATATATTTT. Encoded protein: CASSSYKSSGNTIYF.

This chain uses TRBV18 with TRBJ2-2; no reliable D call. Germline assignment: CDR1 KGHSH and CDR2 LQKENI. The V and J ends lost 3 bases and 2 bases respectively, with 19 bases between them. The CDR3 sequence is 18 residues long. The CDR3 sequence is CASSPRLGRLPNTGELFF. In DNA form, the CDR3 reads TGTGCCAGCTCACCCAGATTAGGACGGCTTCCTAACACCGGGGAGCTGTTTTTT.

This clonotype turned up a few times. This chain uses TRBV15 with TRBJ2-7; 9 bases match TRBD2. Germline CDR1 reads LNHNV; CDR2 reads YYDKDF (reference sequence). V shed 0 bases, J shed 3 bases, and the junction held 3 bases outside the gene matches. This CDR3 is 15 amino acids long. The CDR3 bases are TGTGCCACCAGCAGAGATCTTAGCGGGAGCTACGAGCAGTACTTC. Amino acid sequence: CATSRDLSGSYEQYF.

The rearrangement links TRBV29-1 to TRBJ1-1, with D uncertain. Germline V lookup: CDR1 SQVTM, CDR2 ANQGSEA. V was trimmed by 6 bases and J by 1 base, leaving 15 bases between them. CDR3 size: 14 residues. This CDR3 is CSVALLSSNTEAFF. Written as DNA, the CDR3 is TGCAGCGTCGCCTTGCTCAGTTCGAACACTGAAGCTTTCTTT.

The V gene is TRBV25-1, the J gene TRBJ2-7; possibly TRBD1 or TRBD2 for D (5 bases each). Germline V CDR1 and CDR2: MGHDK, SYGVNS. CDR3 length equals 15 residues. V was shortened by 2 bases and J by 4 bases, with 15 bases between the two germline ends. The chain's CDR3 is CASSEGTMGLYEQYV. The CDR3, as DNA: TGTGCCAGCAGTGAAGGGACGATGGGGCTGTACGAGCAGTACGTC.

This clonotype appeared many times. The chain uses TRBV15 and TRBJ2-2; 9 bases fit TRBD1. The CDR3 consists of 17 residues. J gave up 5 bases and V 1 base, and 8 bases lay outside the gene matches. Germline V lookup: CDR1 LNHNV, CDR2 YYDKDF (reference sequence). The CDR3 nucleotides read TGTGCCACCAGCAGAGCTCTTGGACAGGGGTCGACCGGGGAGCTGTTTTTT. Amino acids: CATSRALGQGSTGELFF.

Ten or more counts support this clonotype. The chain employs TRBV7-2 and TRBJ2-7, with 11 bases lining up with TRBD2. Looked up from germline, CDR1 is SGHTA and CDR2 is FQGNSA. The CDR3 covers 14 residues. The junction had 5 bases not matched to a gene; V was cut back by 5 bases and J by 5 bases. DNA of the CDR3: TGTGCCAGCAGCAAGACTAGCGGGAACCACGAGCAGTACTTC. It encodes CASSKTSGNHEQYF.

This clonotype turned up a few times. This chain joins TRBV6-1 and TRBJ1-1; no clear D. Per germline, CDR1 MNHNS and CDR2 SASEGT. Trimming took off 3 bases at V and 4 bases at J, with 3 bases between the two ends. The CDR3 runs 11 residues. CDR3 loop: CASSDPTEAFF. CDR3 DNA: TGTGCCAGCAGTGACCCCACTGAAGCTTTCTTT.

The rearrangement joins TRBV28 to TRBJ2-2, with TRBD1 as a possible D gene (5 bases). CDR3 length: 14 residues. Germline V lookup: CDR1 MDHEN, CDR2 SYDVKM. Trimming removed 3 bases at V and 6 bases at J, with 11 bases between. This CDR3 reads CASSFPRAAGELFF. CDR3 bases: TGTGCCAGCAGTTTCCCCAGGGCGGCCGGGGAGCTGTTTTTT.

This clonotype was counted a few times. DNA for the CDR3: TGCAGTGCTAGAGCTGAACAGGGCCGGTACTACGAGCAGTACTTC. Its translation: CSARAEQGRYYEQYF. The rearrangement uses TRBV20-1 and TRBJ2-7; the D gene is possibly TRBD1 (6 bases). The V end was cut by 1 base, the J end by 3 bases, with 16 bases between. CDR1 DFQATT and CDR2 SNEGSKA come from the germline V gene (reference sequence). This CDR3 has 15 residues.

This clonotype appeared many times. The chain joins TRBV12-3 or TRBV12-4 to TRBJ1-5; the D gene is possibly TRBD1 (5 bases). Trimming stripped 3 bases from V and 1 base from J, with 16 bases between. The CDR3 has 17 residues. CDR3 coding DNA: TGTGCCAGCAGTTTTCGGGGCTCTAGAACCAGCAATCAGCCCCAGCATTTT. It codes for CASSFRGSRTSNQPQHF.

The chain combines TRBV5-1 with TRBJ1-1; D is uncertain. Germline V gene sequence: CDR1 SGHRS, CDR2 YFSETQ. This CDR3 contains 12 residues. Deletions cut 3 bases from V and 5 bases from J, with 8 bases between. CDR3 bases: TGCGCCAGCAGCTGGGATTTAACTGAAGCTTTCTTT. This gives the protein CASSWDLTEAFF.

This clonotype was seen a few times. The V call is TRBV7-9, the J call TRBJ2-7; D tentatively fits TRBD1 or TRBD2 (5 bases each). The V and J ends lost 4 bases and 7 bases respectively, with 14 bases between them. The CDR3 loop spans 13 amino acids. The germline CDR1 and CDR2 sequences are SEHNR and FQNEAQ (reference sequence). In nucleotides, the CDR3 is TGTGCCAGCAGCTCGCGCCCGGGGCAGGAGCAGTACGTC. Translation gives CASSSRPGQEQYV.

The sample holds many counts of this clonotype. The CDR3 is CASSPLDRVGSYEQYV. CDR3 DNA sequence: TGTGCCAGCAGCCCTCTTGACAGGGTGGGCTCCTACGAGCAGTACGTC. The gene calls are TRBV27 and TRBJ2-7; 7 bases are a match to TRBD1. J lost 0 bases, V lost 6 bases, and 11 bases had no gene match. Germline CDR1 is MNHEY and CDR2 is SMNVEV (reference sequence). The CDR3 contains 16 residues.

The chain combines TRBV20-1 with TRBJ2-1; TRBD2 aligns across 7 bases. This CDR3 has 13 residues. Germline CDR1 is DFQATT and CDR2 is SNEGSKA (reference sequence). V lost 3 bases to trimming and J lost 7 bases; unmatched junction nucleotides: 6. The CDR3 nucleotides read TGCAGTGCTAGCCGACCTAGCGGAAATGAGCAGTTCTTC. Translating it yields CSASRPSGNEQFF.

In regard to this clonotype: The junction departs from the called germline gene at one end, perhaps through a read error. The rearrangement links TRBV12-3 or TRBV12-4 to TRBJ1-1, with 9 bases fitting TRBD1. This CDR3 is built from 17 residues. The CDR3 protein is CASSLSVPGQGPIRAYF. For the CDR3, the DNA is TGTGCCAGCAGTTTATCTGTCCCGGGACAGGGCCCTATTCGAGCTTACTTT.

This clonotype was seen repeatedly, ten times or more. The V call is TRBV20-1, the J call TRBJ2-5; TRBD1 agrees at 7 bases. V shed 3 bases, J shed 5 bases, and the junction held 9 bases outside the gene matches. CDR3 size: 14 residues. In germline, CDR1 is DFQATT, CDR2 SNEGSKA (reference sequence). The chain's CDR3 is CSARAQGTRETQYF. In DNA, the CDR3 is TGCAGTGCTAGGGCACAGGGGACACGGGAGACCCAGTACTTC.

This chain connects TRBV5-1 to TRBJ2-7; D possibly corresponds to TRBD2 (6 bases). This CDR3 comprises 16 residues. Germline CDR1 SGHRS, CDR2 YFSETQ. The V gene lost 4 bases and the J gene lost 3 bases, with 20 bases spanning the gap. This CDR3 is CASSPGGREFNYEQYF. As DNA, the CDR3 is TGCGCCAGCAGCCCAGGAGGCCGGGAGTTCAACTACGAGCAGTACTTC.

At least ten counts were recorded for this clonotype. The chain carries TRBV20-1 and TRBJ2-3; TRBD2 matches at 9 bases. CDR1 and CDR2 from the germline V gene are DFQATT and SNEGSKA (reference sequence). The V segment lost 3 bases and the J segment 4 bases; nucleotides outside the gene matches: 8. The CDR3 is 15 amino acids. CDR3 nucleotide sequence: TGCAGTGCTAGTCTTAGCGGGAGTGTAGCAGATACGCAGTATTTT. Its translation: CSASLSGSVADTQYF.

In its sample, this clonotype was seen many times. CDR3 bases: TGTGCCTCCGAGGGCCTGGGGAATGAGCAGTTCTTC. Encoded protein: CASEGLGNEQFF. The genes are TRBV12-3 or TRBV12-4 and TRBJ2-1, with D perhaps TRBD2 (5 bases). The CDR3 length is 12 residues. V dropped 11 bases and J dropped 7 bases, with 15 bases sitting between them.

This clonotype turned up a few times. The rearrangement joins TRBV7-2 to TRBJ2-2; D is possibly TRBD1 or TRBD2 (5 bases each). Germline V gene data show CDR1 as SGHTA and CDR2 as FQGNSA. V was pared by 3 bases and J by 1 base, with 9 bases between. This CDR3 comprises 15 residues. As DNA, the CDR3 is TGTGCCAGCAGCTTGGGACCAAGGAACACCGGGGAGCTGTTTTTT. Amino acid sequence: CASSLGPRNTGELFF.

The sample holds many counts of this clonotype. The chain is built from TRBV9 and TRBJ2-7; 9 bases agree with TRBD2. The CDR3 is 15 amino acids. J lost 1 base, V lost 3 bases, and 5 bases had no gene match. CDR1 and CDR2 from the germline V gene are SGDLS and YYNGEE. The CDR3 bases are TGTGCCAGCAGCGCGGATAGCGGGAGATCCTACGAGCAGTACTTC. Amino acid sequence: CASSADSGRSYEQYF.

This clonotype was seen repeatedly, ten times or more. DNA of the CDR3: TGCGCCAGCAGCACGGGACAGGGCCCCAGTGAGCGTGGCTACACCTTC. Translation gives CASSTGQGPSERGYTF. This sequence joins TRBV5-1 and TRBJ1-2; 9 nucleotides match TRBD1. This CDR3 region has 16 residues. Unmatched junction bases numbered 14, after V lost 4 bases and J lost 7 bases. CDR1 is SGHRS and CDR2 is YFSETQ in the germline V gene.

This rearrangement joins TRBV7-9 to TRBJ2-5; tentatively, D is TRBD2 (6 bases). Trimming removed 8 bases at V and 2 bases at J, with 12 bases between. Germline assignment: CDR1 SEHNR and CDR2 FQNEAQ (reference sequence). The CDR3 consists of 13 residues. The CDR3 bases are TGTGCCAGCTATCAGGGAGGACAAGAGACCCAGTACTTC. Translation: CASYQGGQETQYF.

V gene TRBV6-1 combines with J gene TRBJ1-5; unclear D gene. CDR1 MNHNS and CDR2 SASEGT come from the germline V gene. The V end lost 6 bases, the J end lost 4 bases, and 10 bases lay between the germline ends. This CDR3 is 13 amino acids long. This CDR3 is CASSFTANQPQHF. As DNA, the CDR3 is TGTGCCAGCAGCTTCACGGCAAATCAGCCCCAGCATTTT.